Presented here are 23 T cell receptor beta chains from one specimen sequenced in a study of cytomegalovirus exposure and HLA in healthy donors. This PCR relied on a set of 60 Vbeta primers and 13 Jbeta primers. Using immunoSEQ multiplex PCR, the repertoire was profiled, and TCRdb retains in-frame clones only, with some absent. The table lists about 110,000 clones, roughly 80% of them singletons. Sequences were obtained from PBMCs. The receptors stem from a middle-aged man in good health and CMV-seronegative.

This chain links TRBV18 with TRBJ1-3; 7 bases are shared with TRBD1. The CDR3 is made up of 16 amino acids. V shed 3 bases and J 0 bases; nucleotides not matched to a gene: 5. CDR1 KGHSH and CDR2 LQKENI come from the germline V gene. CDR3 nucleotide sequence: TGTGCCAGCTCACCGGACAGGCCGGCCTCTGGAAACACCATATATTTT. It is translated as CASSPDRPASGNTIYF.

The chain uses TRBV5-1 and TRBJ2-3; D perhaps matches TRBD2 (6 bases). V lost 3 bases, J lost 0 bases, and 14 bases lay in between. CDR3 size: 16 residues. From germline, CDR1 is SGHRS and CDR2 YFSETQ. DNA of the CDR3: TGCGCCAGCAGCTCGGAGGGGAGGCCTAGCACAGATACGCAGTATTTT. Encoded protein: CASSSEGRPSTDTQYF. The variable domain in full, with the rest retrieved from reference TRBV5-1 and TRBJ2-3, is KAGVTQTPRYLIKTRGQQVTLSCSPISGHRSVSWYQQTPGQGLQFLFEYFSETQRNKGNFPGRFSGRQFSNSRSEMNVSTLELGDSALYLCASSSEGRPSTDTQYFGPGTRLTVL.

V is TRBV5-5 and J is TRBJ1-5, with a tentative D call TRBD1 (5 bases). Germline V gene data show CDR1 as SGHKS and CDR2 as YYEKEE (reference sequence). V was clipped by 0 bases and J by 5 bases, with 12 bases between them. The length of the CDR3 is 15 residues. The CDR3 DNA reads TGTGCCAGCAGCTTGGGGCAGGGTCGGTATCAGCCCCAGCATTTT. It is translated as CASSLGQGRYQPQHF. The variable domain in full, with the rest retrieved from reference TRBV5-5 and TRBJ1-5, is DAGVTQSPTHLIKTRGQQVTLRCSPISGHKSVSWYQQVLGQGPQFIFQYYEKEERGRGNFPDRFSARQFPNYSSELNVNALLLGDSALYLCASSLGQGRYQPQHFGDGTRLSIL.

This clone was observed a few times. The chain uses TRBV4-2 and TRBJ2-3; 13 bases are shared with TRBD2. After removal of 0 bases from V and 6 bases from J, the junction contained 12 bases not matched to a gene. CDR3 size: 19 residues. CDR1 and CDR2 (germline): LGHNA, YNFKEQ. This CDR3 reads CASSQDRTSGGPDPDTQYF. Here the CDR3 DNA reads TGTGCCAGCAGCCAAGATCGGACTAGCGGGGGCCCTGACCCGGATACGCAGTATTTT.

The gene calls are TRBV10-3 and TRBJ2-1, with 10 bases matching TRBD1. The V segment lost 3 bases and the J segment 3 bases; nucleotides outside the gene matches: 11. The V gene's germline CDR1 is ENHRY and CDR2 SYGVKD. The CDR3 has 18 residues. The CDR3 loop reads CAISDPTKTGGFYNEQFF. Here the CDR3 DNA reads TGTGCCATCAGTGACCCTACTAAGACAGGGGGCTTCTACAATGAGCAGTTCTTC.

Only one count was recorded for this clone. The rearrangement joins TRBV18 to TRBJ1-6, with D possibly matching TRBD1 (6 bases). Germline V lookup: CDR1 KGHSH, CDR2 LQKENI. The CDR3 is 15 amino acids. The germline V and J ends were trimmed by 3 bases and 9 bases, with 15 bases remaining between them. This chain's CDR3 is CASSPGVGAGSPLHF. CDR3 sequence (DNA): TGTGCCAGCTCACCCGGCGTGGGGGCCGGTTCACCCCTCCACTTT.

The rearrangement uses TRBV2 and TRBJ2-3; TRBD2 matches at 7 bases. The CDR3 runs 15 residues. The trim removed 3 bases at V and 4 bases at J, leaving 7 bases unmatched. The V gene's germline CDR1 is SNHLY and CDR2 FYNNEI. The CDR3 loop reads CASSETSLWADTQYF. The CDR3 DNA reads as TGTGCCAGCAGTGAGACTAGCCTTTGGGCAGATACGCAGTATTTT.

This clone appeared once. V is TRBV7-8 and J is TRBJ2-2; 14 nucleotides line up with TRBD2. The V segment lost 5 bases and the J segment 5 bases; nucleotides outside the gene matches: 7. Germline CDR1 and CDR2: SGHVS and FQNEAQ. This CDR3 has 17 amino acids. The DNA for the CDR3 is TGTGCCAGCAGCGCGACTAGCGGGGGGGCCATTACCGGGGAGCTGTTTTTT. It yields the protein CASSATSGGAITGELFF. Combining the CDR3 with reference TRBV7-8 and TRBJ2-2 gives the whole variable domain GAGVSQSPRYKVAKRGQDVALRCDPISGHVSLFWYQQALGQGPEFLTYFQNEAQLDKSGLPSDRFFAERPEGSVSTLKIQRTQQEDSAVYLCASSATSGGAITGELFFGEGSRLTVL.

A few counts support this clone. The chain carries TRBV9 and TRBJ2-5; 9 positions agree with TRBD2. Germline V gene lookup returns CDR1 SGDLS and CDR2 YYNGEE. The CDR3 length is 17 residues. J lost 1 base, V lost 0 bases, and 7 bases had no gene match. CDR3 in amino acids: CASSVAPLAGRQETQYF. The CDR3 region has the DNA TGTGCCAGCAGCGTAGCGCCTCTAGCGGGGCGCCAAGAGACCCAGTACTTC.

The rearrangement uses TRBV5-1 and TRBJ2-3, with 7 bases that match TRBD2. This CDR3 has 14 residues. The J segment lost 6 bases and the V segment lost 2 bases, leaving 6 bases of the junction unmatched. CDR1 and CDR2 (germline): SGHRS, YFSETQ. The CDR3 DNA is TGCGCCAGCAGCTTCGCGGGGGAGGGCGATACGCAGTATTTT. Amino acids: CASSFAGEGDTQYF. Variable domain in full (rest from reference TRBV5-1 and TRBJ2-3): KAGVTQTPRYLIKTRGQQVTLSCSPISGHRSVSWYQQTPGQGLQFLFEYFSETQRNKGNFPGRFSGRQFSNSRSEMNVSTLELGDSALYLCASSFAGEGDTQYFGPGTRLTVL.

The rearrangement links TRBV19 to TRBJ2-1, with 8 bases matching TRBD2. After removal of 7 bases from V and 2 bases from J, the junction contained 7 bases not matched to a gene. Germline loops: CDR1 LNHDA, CDR2 SQIVND (reference sequence). The CDR3 is 15 residues long. The CDR3 DNA sequence: TGTGCCAGTAATGAGCGCGGGGGGCCCTACAATGAGCAGTTCTTC. Amino acid sequence: CASNERGGPYNEQFF.

The chain links TRBV5-1 to TRBJ2-2; 7 nucleotides match TRBD2. CDR3 length equals 16 residues. Germline V gene data show CDR1 as SGHRS and CDR2 as YFSETQ. V was clipped by 0 bases and J by 7 bases; unmatched bases: 9. CDR3 DNA sequence: TGCGCCAGCAGCTTGGCCCAGCGGGGCCCAGGCGGGGAGCTGTTTTTT. Encoded protein: CASSLAQRGPGGELFF.

The DNA for the CDR3 is TGTGCCAGCAGCTTAGACGGAGCAGGGGCGGAGACCCAGTACTTC. Translated, it gives CASSLDGAGAETQYF. The chain couples TRBV7-6 to TRBJ2-5; possible D gene TRBD1, 6 bases. Germline CDR1 is SGHVS and CDR2 is FNYEAQ. V was shortened by 1 base and J by 5 bases, with 14 bases between the two germline ends. The CDR3 loop spans 15 amino acids.

The chain links TRBV6-5 to TRBJ1-5, with D maybe TRBD1 (6 bases). Germline CDR1 reads MNHEY; CDR2 reads SVGAGI. The V end lost 8 bases, the J end lost 3 bases, and 11 bases lay between the germline ends. CDR3 length: 13 amino acids. The CDR3 sequence: CASRRTDNQPQHF. Here the CDR3 DNA reads TGTGCCAGCCGCAGGACAGACAATCAGCCCCAGCATTTT.

A single count supports this clone. The chain couples TRBV6-5 to TRBJ1-5; D is uncertain. V shed 2 bases and J shed 6 bases, with 8 bases lying between them. Germline V gives CDR1 MNHEY, CDR2 SVGAGI. This CDR3 is built from 13 residues. Here the CDR3 reads CASSYDRGQPQHF. The CDR3 bases are TGTGCCAGCAGTTACGATAGAGGTCAGCCCCAGCATTTT.

The chain couples TRBV2 to TRBJ1-1; 10 nucleotides agree with TRBD1. V was clipped by 5 bases and J by 7 bases; unmatched bases: 10. Germline V gene data show CDR1 as SNHLY and CDR2 as FYNNEI. This CDR3 has 15 residues. In DNA, the CDR3 is TGTGCCAGCAGTAACCGGGACAGGGGCTGGGGTGAAGCTTTCTTT. Protein sequence: CASSNRDRGWGEAFF.

The gene calls are TRBV6-6 and TRBJ1-1; TRBD1 might be the D (6 bases). V lost 6 bases and J 6 bases, leaving 17 bases between the germline ends. The CDR3 has 14 residues. From germline, CDR1 is MNHNY and CDR2 SVGAGI (reference sequence). The CDR3 DNA is TGTGCCAGCAGCGAGGAGGGGGGGGGACCTGAAGCTTTCTTT. Its protein is CASSEEGGGPEAFF.

Turning to this clone: At one of its ends the junction is not consistent with the germline gene, which may arise from a read error. The chain uses TRBV27 and TRBJ1-6; TRBD1 might be the D (6 bases). This CDR3 is built from 16 residues. Germline CDR1 and CDR2: MNHEY and SMNVEV (reference sequence). CDR3 DNA sequence: TGTGCCAGCAGTTTATCGATTACAGGGTACTATTCGCCCCTCCACTTT. This codes for CASSLSITGYYSPLHF.

V gene TRBV19 combines with J gene TRBJ2-1; the match to TRBD2 covers 13 bases. The CDR3 is made up of 16 amino acids. Germline V gene lookup returns CDR1 LNHDA and CDR2 SQIVND (reference sequence). After removal of 5 bases from V and 10 bases from J, the junction contained 11 bases not matched to a gene. The CDR3 loop reads CASSSRTSGGRKEQFF. The CDR3 region has the DNA TGTGCCAGTAGTTCCCGGACTAGCGGGGGCCGCAAGGAGCAGTTCTTC.

The rearrangement links TRBV2 to TRBJ1-1; D is unresolved. V was clipped by 6 bases and J by 11 bases, with 16 bases between them. Germline V gene sequence: CDR1 SNHLY, CDR2 FYNNEI. The CDR3 contains 12 residues. In DNA, the CDR3 is TGTGCCAGCAGGGGGATAGGGTGGGAGGCTTTCTTT. This sequence encodes CASRGIGWEAFF.

The rearrangement joins TRBV28 to TRBJ2-5; 8 bases line up with TRBD2. This CDR3 spans 14 amino acids. Per germline, CDR1 MDHEN and CDR2 SYDVKM. The trim removed 7 bases at V and 5 bases at J, leaving 9 bases unmatched. This chain's CDR3 is CASILRGGGETQYF. CDR3 coding DNA: TGTGCCAGCATCCTCCGGGGCGGGGGGGAGACCCAGTACTTC.

This clone has only a few counts. This chain connects TRBV5-1 to TRBJ1-5; D uncertain. Deletions cut 0 bases from V and 3 bases from J, with 7 bases between. The CDR3 covers 14 residues. Germline V CDR1 and CDR2: SGHRS, YFSETQ. The CDR3 region has the DNA TGCGCCAGCAGCTTGGGAGGGTTCAATCAGCCCCAGCATTTT. Translated, it gives CASSLGGFNQPQHF. The entire variable domain, with the rest obtained from reference TRBV5-1 and TRBJ1-5, is as follows: KAGVTQTPRYLIKTRGQQVTLSCSPISGHRSVSWYQQTPGQGLQFLFEYFSETQRNKGNFPGRFSGRQFSNSRSEMNVSTLELGDSALYLCASSLGGFNQPQHFGDGTRLSIL.

V is TRBV28 and J is TRBJ1-6; the D gene is possibly TRBD1 (5 bases). The CDR3 has 14 amino acids. Germline V CDR1 and CDR2: MDHEN, SYDVKM. V was clipped by 3 bases and J by 6 bases, with 9 bases between them. The CDR3 nucleotides read TGTGCCAGCAGTTTCGACAGTCCTAATTCACCCCTCCACTTT. The encoded protein is CASSFDSPNSPLHF.